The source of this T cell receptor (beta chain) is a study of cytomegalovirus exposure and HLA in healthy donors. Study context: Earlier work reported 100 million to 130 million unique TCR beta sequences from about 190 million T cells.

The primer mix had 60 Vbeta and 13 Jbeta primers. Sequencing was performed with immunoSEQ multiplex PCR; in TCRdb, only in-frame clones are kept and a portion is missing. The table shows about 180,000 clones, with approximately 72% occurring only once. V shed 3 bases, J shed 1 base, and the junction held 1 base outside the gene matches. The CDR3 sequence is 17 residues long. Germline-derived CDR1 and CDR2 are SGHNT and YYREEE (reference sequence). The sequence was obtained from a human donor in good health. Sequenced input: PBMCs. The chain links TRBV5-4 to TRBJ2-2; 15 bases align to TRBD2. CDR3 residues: CASSSGLAGGNTGELFF. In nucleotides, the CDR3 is TGTGCCAGCAGCTCGGGACTAGCGGGGGGGAACACCGGGGAGCTGTTTTTT. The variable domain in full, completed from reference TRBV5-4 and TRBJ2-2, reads ETGVTQSPTHLIKTRGQQVTLRCSSQSGHNTVSWYQQALGQGPQFIFQYYREEENGRGNFPPRFSGLQFPNYSSELNVNALELDDSALYLCASSSGLAGGNTGELFFGEGSRLTVL.